These 9 T cell receptor beta chains originate from one sample sequenced in a study of long-term antiretroviral therapy in people with HIV. immunoSEQ v3.0 was run at survey level. The data were produced by immunoSEQ multiplex PCR, yet TCRdb's version contains in-frame clones alone and is incomplete. The top ten hold roughly 4.7% of the sample, which has some 3,500 clones, around nine tenths seen once. The sequencing used unsorted PBMCs, collected 0.3 years after starting antiretroviral therapy. These receptors came from a woman aged 45-65 years with HIV.

The V gene is TRBV29-1, the J gene TRBJ2-5; D not certain. V dropped 3 bases and J dropped 2 bases, with 4 bases sitting between them. From germline, CDR1 is SQVTM and CDR2 ANQGSEA. The CDR3 spans 11 residues. The CDR3 protein is CSVDKQETQYF. The DNA of the CDR3 is TGCAGCGTTGACAAGCAAGAGACCCAGTACTTC.

This rearrangement joins TRBV7-8 to TRBJ2-7, with 14 positions matching TRBD2. With V trimmed by 0 bases and J by 0 bases, 10 bases remained unmatched. The CDR3 runs to 20 residues. Germline V gene lookup returns CDR1 SGHVS and CDR2 FQNEAQ. The CDR3 bases are TGTGCCAGCAGCTTAGCGATTGGGACTAGCGGGGGTATGACCTCCTACGAGCAGTACTTC. Translating it yields CASSLAIGTSGGMTSYEQYF.

The chain joins TRBV10-1 to TRBJ2-3; 7 bases are a match to TRBD1. V shed 7 bases and J 2 bases; nucleotides not matched to a gene: 9. The germline V gene encodes CDR1 WNHNN and CDR2 SYGVQD (reference sequence). This CDR3 has 15 amino acids. The CDR3 sequence: CASNRGDSYTDTQYF. As DNA, the CDR3 is TGCGCCAGCAACAGAGGGGACAGTTACACAGATACGCAGTATTTT.

The chain couples TRBV4-1 to TRBJ2-5; D gene ambiguous. Trimming took off 2 bases at V and 9 bases at J, with 19 bases between the two ends. The CDR3 contains 15 residues. Germline V CDR1 and CDR2: MGHRA, YSYEKL. The CDR3 region has the DNA TGCGCCAGCAGCCAACAGCCGCAAGCGATGTGGGCCCAGTACTTC. Amino acid sequence: CASSQQPQAMWAQYF.

V and J are TRBV5-5 and TRBJ2-7, with D maybe TRBD2 (5 bases). Per the germline V gene, CDR1 is SGHKS and CDR2 is YYEKEE (reference sequence). The V and J ends lost 4 bases and 0 bases respectively, with 17 bases between them. This CDR3 has 16 amino acids. The CDR3 spells CASSPYSRRSSYEQYF. The CDR3 DNA reads TGTGCCAGCAGCCCATATTCCAGGAGGAGCTCCTACGAGCAGTACTTC.

The rearrangement joins TRBV18 to TRBJ1-5; D might be TRBD1 (5 bases). The CDR3 has 14 residues. Germline loops: CDR1 KGHSH, CDR2 LQKENI. V shed 6 bases and J shed 4 bases, with 13 bases lying between them. Written as DNA, the CDR3 is TGTGCCAGCTCTTTTCAGGAGGGGAATCAGCCCCAGCATTTT. Residues: CASSFQEGNQPQHF.

Notes on this clone: At one end, the junction sequence differs from germline, possibly due to a read error. V is TRBV7-7 and J is TRBJ1-1; D is unclear. CDR3 length: 13 amino acids. Germline-derived CDR1 and CDR2 are SSHAT and FNYEAQ (reference sequence). The CDR3 DNA follows: TGTGCTAGCAGCCAGAACTTGAACACTGAAGCTTTCTTT. Its protein is CASSQNLNTEAFF.

This clone was seen just once. V and J are TRBV27 and TRBJ2-7, with D perhaps matching TRBD1 (7 bases). The germline V gene has CDR1 MNHEY and CDR2 SMNVEV (reference sequence). The CDR3 has 13 residues. V was clipped by 3 bases and J by 4 bases, with 10 bases between them. CDR3 loop: CASSLPGGYEQYF. In DNA, the CDR3 is TGTGCCAGCAGTTTGCCAGGGGGGTACGAGCAGTACTTC.

To note about this clone: The junction differs from germline at one of its ends, possibly a read error. The CDR3 sequence is CASSLVGPPRPF. DNA of the CDR3: TGTGCCAGCAGCTTAGTAGGGCCCCCCCGACCGTTT. V and J are TRBV7-4 and TRBJ1-4; D unclear. The CDR3 runs 12 residues. Per germline, CDR1 SGHVT and CDR2 SQSDAQ.